This T cell receptor (beta chain) was recorded in a study of blood T cell repertoires in COVID-19 (dated by TCRdb to about 2020). About the study as a whole: Samples from collaborators originated in the United States, Italy and Spain and spanned both the acute and convalescent phases of COVID-19. A freely available public database, intended as a resource for researchers studying the immune response to SARS-CoV-2, is where the repertoires were released. The prospective study material was composed of cDNA or gDNA derived from T cells, B-cell-depleted T cells, or PBMCs. Where available, HLA class I and class II types were obtained from metadata supplied by the sample provider rather than from assay-based typing. A de-identified subject ID, COVID-19 status, age in years and sex were almost always included in the sample metadata. The samples were drawn from two sources: the first 160 participants of the ongoing ImmuneRACE study, and 950 to 1,500 subjects contributed by 6 global collaborators. Subjects who had been exposed to COVID-19, were actively infected with it, or had recovered from it provided the deeply sampled blood TCRbeta repertoires that made up the dataset.

One collaborating source in Seattle enrolled patients while the patients were actively infected and followed the patients over time throughout the course of disease. Collaborating institutions collected whole blood in K2EDTA tubes following their own protocols. For TCRbeta analysis, collaborators shipped samples as frozen whole blood, isolated PBMCs, or DNA extracted from either of those sample types. The count of this clone is one. Its specific antigen is unknown. The sample holds no much larger clone one base away, and base qualities are not on file. The immunoSEQ Assay, a bias-controlled multiplex PCR, was used to amplify TCRbeta CDR3 regions from genomic DNA. In the authors' own workflow: Within the assay, amplification of reference gene primers was used to estimate how many nucleated cells each sample contained. To quantify the absolute abundance of each unique TCRbeta CDR3 rearrangement, sequence reads were collapsed and filtered. For each sample, productive Simpson clonality was calculated as the square root of Simpson's diversity index over productive rearrangements. TCRdb stores this immuneACCESS table with in-frame sequences only. Part of the clones is absent; in the studies checked, under half of the shortfall reflects unresolved V genes, and no reason is known for the rest. The DNA was the basis for D and trimming; V, J and clone size are from that table. In all, the sample holds around 370,000 clones, and 80% to 90% of those were seen once. The ten largest clones capture roughly 6.3% of the sample.

As encoded in the germline V gene, CDR1 is SGHDT while CDR2 is YYEEEE. Measured from the cysteine to the phenylalanine, the CDR3 is 14 residues long. Here the CDR3 DNA is all that survives: 42 bases in frame from base 1. The V end loses 5 bases and the J end loses 2 bases, and a stretch of 14 bases separates them. General study outcomes and caveats: The amount of clinical and demographic metadata varied by source and participant and was provided uncurated.

This chain joins TRBV5-6 to TRBJ2-7; no confident D gene assignment can be made. Sequencing was done on a sample of peripheral blood. The sequence came from a woman in her 50s with COVID-19, enrolled during active disease. The CDR3 loop reads CASRRQAATYEQYF. The nucleotides read TGTGCCAGCAGACGGCAGGCCGCCACCTACGAGCAGTACTTC.